This entry lists 14 T cell receptor beta chains sequenced from one sample in a study of T cells in Graves' hyperthyroidism and ophthalmopathy. Amplification targeted TCR beta CDR3 regions from RNA transcripts. With the HTBI primer set, the TCR CDR3 went through a first round of RT-PCR. TCRdb processed the multiplex PCR reads anew with MiXCR; each CDR3 protein has one entry. The table includes about 290,000 distinct CDR3 sequences, roughly 15% detected once. Sequenced sample: blood. All receptors derive from a woman aged 45 to 65 with Graves' hyperthyroidism that later progressed to Graves' ophthalmopathy.

Of note for this clonotype: This may be a read error: a much more frequent sequence differs by one nucleotide. The CDR3 loop reads CASSFGEVHPRGYTF. The CDR3 nucleotides are TGTGCCAGCAGTTTTGGAGAGGTCCACCCGAGAGGCTACACCTTC. The chain combines TRBV27 with TRBJ1-2, with D unclear. The germline gives CDR1 MNHEY, CDR2 SMNVEV (reference sequence). The CDR3 runs to 15 residues. Trimming took 3 bases from V and 8 from J, leaving 19 bases between them.

This clonotype was counted many times. The chain couples TRBV11-2 to TRBJ2-4; D possibly matches TRBD1 or TRBD2 (6 bases each). Germline assignment: CDR1 SGHAT and CDR2 FQNNGV. CDR3 length: 18 residues. Trimming stripped 1 base from V and 2 bases from J, with 18 bases between. The CDR3 is CASSLARRPGATKNIQYF. The CDR3 bases are TGTGCCAGCAGCTTAGCCCGCCGTCCGGGGGCCACCAAAAACATTCAGTACTTC.

The table lists this clonotype with many counts. The chain combines TRBV7-2 with TRBJ2-1, with 15 bases lining up with TRBD2. Germline V gene sequence: CDR1 SGHTA, CDR2 FQGNSA. The CDR3 is made up of 16 amino acids. J lost 10 bases, V lost 5 bases, and 9 bases had no gene match. The CDR3 protein is CASSRNAGLAGGEQFF. The CDR3 nucleotides are TGTGCCAGCAGCCGAAATGCGGGACTAGCGGGAGGAGAGCAGTTCTTC.

This clonotype was seen ten or more times. This chain joins TRBV12-3 or TRBV12-4 and TRBJ1-2; D not resolved. The CDR3 sequence is 15 residues long. The germline V and J ends were trimmed by 6 bases and 2 bases, with 16 bases remaining between them. DNA of the CDR3: TGTGCCAGCAGCGGCCTCGGACGGGAGAACTATGGCTACACCTTC. Translation gives CASSGLGRENYGYTF.

This clonotype was observed at least ten times. The rearrangement uses TRBV12-3 or TRBV12-4 and TRBJ1-4, with D possibly TRBD1 on 5 matching bases. This CDR3 region has 16 residues. Trimming stripped 0 bases from V and 3 bases from J, with 11 bases between. The CDR3: CASSLAGDSSNEKLFF. The CDR3 DNA is TGTGCCAGCAGTTTAGCAGGGGATTCTTCTAATGAAAAACTGTTTTTT.

The table lists this clonotype with many counts. The J gene is TRBJ1-1, the V gene TRBV18; D gene ambiguous. Germline values: CDR1 KGHSH, CDR2 LQKENI. The CDR3 is 12 amino acids. Trimming shortened V by 2 bases and J by 3 bases, and 4 bases separated the two germline ends. For the CDR3, the DNA is TGTGCCAGCTCACCAAGGGACACTGAAGCTTTCTTT. Translated: CASSPRDTEAFF. Based on the CDR3 plus reference TRBV18 and TRBJ1-1, the full variable domain is NAGVMQNPRHLVRRRGQEARLRCSPMKGHSHVYWYRQLPEEGLKFMVYLQKENIIDESGMPKERFSAEFPKEGPSILRIQQVVRGDSAAYFCASSPRDTEAFFGQGTRLTVV.

This clonotype came up many times. This chain joins TRBV7-8 and TRBJ2-3; D is unresolved. Trimming took 8 bases from V and 1 from J, leaving 10 bases between them. The CDR3 runs to 13 residues. Germline loops: CDR1 SGHVS, CDR2 FQNEAQ. The CDR3 protein is CASGTSGTDTQYF. The CDR3 DNA reads TGTGCCAGCGGCACTTCCGGCACAGATACGCAGTATTTT.

This clonotype was seen at least ten times. The chain employs TRBV28 and TRBJ2-2, with D perhaps TRBD2 (5 bases). This CDR3 region has 13 residues. With 2 bases removed from V and 6 bases from J, the gap between germline ends came to 7 bases. Germline V CDR1 and CDR2: MDHEN, SYDVKM. CDR3 sequence: CASSLPGAGELFF. The CDR3 DNA sequence: TGTGCCAGCAGTTTACCCGGGGCCGGGGAGCTGTTTTTT.

This clonotype was seen many times. The chain carries TRBV2 and TRBJ2-5; TRBD2 matches 7 bases. Germline V CDR1 and CDR2: SNHLY, FYNNEI. This CDR3 is 15 amino acids long. Germline trimming cut 3 bases from V and 4 bases from J; bases unmatched to any gene: 8. Written as DNA, the CDR3 is TGTGCCAGCAGTGATGGCGGGAGTGGGGCAGAGACCCAGTACTTC. Its translation is CASSDGGSGAETQYF. Looking up the rest from reference TRBV2 and TRBJ2-5 gives the full variable domain: EPEVTQTPSHQVTQMGQEVILRCVPISNHLYFYWYRQILGQKVEFLVSFYNNEISEKSEIFDDQFSVERPDGSNFTLKIRSTKLEDSAMYFCASSDGGSGAETQYFGPGTRLLVL.

The rearrangement links TRBV18 to TRBJ1-2; D might be TRBD1 (5 bases). CDR1 and CDR2 (germline): KGHSH, LQKENI. V dropped 4 bases and J dropped 6 bases, with 21 bases sitting between them. CDR3 size: 16 residues. In nucleotides, the CDR3 is TGTGCCAGCTCACTGCGTCGAGGGGACGACTCCCATGGCTACACCTTC. Translated, it gives CASSLRRGDDSHGYTF.

V gene TRBV19 combines with J gene TRBJ1-6; 7 positions agree with TRBD1. The trim removed 5 bases at V and 6 bases at J, leaving 13 bases unmatched. This CDR3 is built from 17 residues. The germline gives CDR1 LNHDA, CDR2 SQIVND (reference sequence). DNA of the CDR3: TGTGCCAGTAGTCTCCGGGCCCGGACAGGCTCTAATTCACCCCTCCACTTT. Translated, it gives CASSLRARTGSNSPLHF. Filled out from reference TRBV19 and TRBJ1-6, the complete variable domain reads DGGITQSPKYLFRKEGQNVTLSCEQNLNHDAMYWYRQDPGQGLRLIYYSQIVNDFQKGDIAEGYSVSREKKESFPLTVTSAQKNPTAFYLCASSLRARTGSNSPLHFGNGTRLTVT.

This sequence joins TRBV29-1 and TRBJ2-1, with D tentatively TRBD2 (5 bases). V shed 6 bases and J shed 1 base, with 10 bases lying between them. The CDR3 loop spans 13 amino acids. Germline V gives CDR1 SQVTM, CDR2 ANQGSEA. This CDR3 is CSVLDGSYNEQFF. The CDR3 nucleotides are TGCAGCGTACTAGACGGTTCCTACAATGAGCAGTTCTTC.

This clonotype has a count of ten or more. The CDR3 protein is CASRRIGASTDTQYF. CDR3 coding DNA: TGTGCCAGCAGAAGAATAGGGGCCAGCACAGATACGCAGTATTTT. The chain has TRBV28 and TRBJ2-3; D may be TRBD1 (5 bases). With 6 bases removed from V and 0 bases from J, the gap between germline ends came to 13 bases. The CDR3 is 15 amino acids. The germline gives CDR1 MDHEN, CDR2 SYDVKM.

This clonotype was counted between two and nine times. The rearrangement joins TRBV30 to TRBJ2-4, with a weak D call TRBD2 (5 bases). Germline CDR1 and CDR2: GTSNPN and SVGIG (reference sequence). V was shortened by 1 base and J by 0 bases, with 13 bases between the two germline ends. There are 16 residues in the CDR3. For the CDR3, the DNA is TGTGCCTGGAGTGAAGGACTGACCCTAGCCAAAAACATTCAGTACTTC. Residues: CAWSEGLTLAKNIQYF.